The 14 T cell receptor beta chains reported below all come from one sample, sequenced in a study of T cells in Graves' hyperthyroidism and ophthalmopathy. RNA transcripts were the template for amplifying TCR beta CDR3 regions. HTBI primers were used for first-round RT-PCR of the TCR CDR3. One entry per CDR3 protein, called by TCRdb with MiXCR from the multiplex PCR reads. This sample has 600,000 to 700,000 distinct CDR3 sequences, with approximately 14% found just once. Sequencing was done on a sample of blood. These receptors came from a middle-aged woman with Graves' ophthalmopathy.

This clonotype was seen ten or more times. The rearrangement links TRBV28 to TRBJ2-6; possible D gene TRBD1, 6 bases. CDR3 length: 15 amino acids. V lost 6 bases, J lost 0 bases, and 9 bases lay in between. The germline CDR1 and CDR2 sequences are MDHEN and SYDVKM. CDR3 amino acids: CASRIQGSGANVLTF. The CDR3 bases are TGTGCCAGCAGGATACAGGGCTCTGGGGCCAACGTCCTGACTTTC.

This clonotype was found many times. The rearrangement links TRBV6-5 to TRBJ2-3; D gene unclear. Germline CDR1 is MNHEY and CDR2 is SVGAGI. The germline V and J ends were trimmed by 7 bases and 4 bases, with 15 bases remaining between them. This CDR3 comprises 14 residues. The CDR3 spells CASISNFDADTQYF. CDR3 bases: TGTGCCAGCATTTCCAATTTTGATGCAGATACGCAGTATTTT.

This clonotype was seen at least ten times. This chain's CDR3 is CASSLGGLGETQYF. The CDR3 bases are TGTGCCAGCAGTTTGGGGGGGCTGGGAGAGACCCAGTACTTC. The rearrangement uses TRBV11-3 and TRBJ2-5; the D gene is possibly TRBD2 (7 bases). V lost 6 bases to trimming and J lost 4 bases, with 15 bases between them. Per germline, CDR1 SGHNT and CDR2 YENEEA. The length of the CDR3 is 14 residues.

This clonotype was picked up many times. This sequence joins TRBV12-3 or TRBV12-4 and TRBJ2-7; D is perhaps TRBD1 (6 bases). The germline V and J ends were trimmed by 11 bases and 2 bases, with 16 bases remaining between them. CDR3 size: 13 residues. The CDR3 bases are TGTGCCGTAACCAGGGGTTCCCCCTACGAGCAGTACTTC. Translated, it gives CAVTRGSPYEQYF.

This clonotype occurred many times. The V gene is TRBV20-1, the J gene TRBJ1-2; no clear D gene. Germline values: CDR1 DFQATT, CDR2 SNEGSKA (reference sequence). The V gene lost 3 bases and the J gene lost 5 bases, with 19 bases spanning the gap. The CDR3 has 15 amino acids. The CDR3 DNA reads as TGCAGTGCTAGTAGGGTCGTCGTACCCCATTATGGCTACACCTTC. As protein: CSASRVVVPHYGYTF.

This clonotype showed up many times. This chain joins TRBV13 and TRBJ1-1; weak D call: TRBD1 (5 bases). V lost 5 bases and J lost 4, with 17 bases in between. This CDR3 is built from 15 residues. The V gene's germline CDR1 is PRHDT and CDR2 FYEKMQ (reference sequence). As DNA, the CDR3 is TGTGCCAGCAGCCTACAGAAAGGGGTGTCCACTGAAGCTTTCTTT. Its protein is CASSLQKGVSTEAFF.

This clonotype was seen repeatedly, ten times or more. V and J are TRBV12-3 or TRBV12-4 and TRBJ2-1; 9 nucleotides align to TRBD2. The J segment lost 0 bases and the V segment lost 7 bases, leaving 10 bases of the junction unmatched. This CDR3 contains 17 residues. The CDR3 region is CASKQPTSGFSYNEQFF. CDR3 DNA sequence: TGTGCCAGCAAACAACCGACTAGCGGATTCTCCTACAATGAGCAGTTCTTC.

A few counts support this clonotype. The rearrangement links TRBV2 to TRBJ1-2; 12 bases line up with TRBD1. This CDR3 is built from 16 residues. V lost 5 bases, J lost 2 bases, and 6 bases stayed unmatched. From germline, CDR1 is SNHLY and CDR2 FYNNEI. CDR3 nucleotide sequence: TGTGCCAGCAGTACCCTGGGACAGGGGGCGAACTATGGCTACACCTTC. Translated: CASSTLGQGANYGYTF.

V gene TRBV12-3 or TRBV12-4 combines with J gene TRBJ2-5, with TRBD1 identical over 10 bases. V dropped 4 bases and J dropped 1; count of bases not matched to a gene: 9. The CDR3 consists of 17 residues. CDR3 nucleotide sequence: TGTGCCAGCAGTTCCGGGACAGGGGTAAGCGGCCAAGAGACCCAGTACTTC. This translates into CASSSGTGVSGQETQYF.

Many counts were recorded for this clonotype. The chain is built from TRBV7-3 and TRBJ2-2; 7 bases match TRBD2. This CDR3 contains 14 residues. Looked up from germline, CDR1 is SGHTA and CDR2 is FQGTGA. V was clipped by 3 bases and J by 3 bases; unmatched bases: 1. In DNA, the CDR3 is TGTGCCAGCAGCTTGGGAGGGGACACCGGGGAGCTGTTTTTT. Translated, it gives CASSLGGDTGELFF. The whole variable domain, remainder taken from reference TRBV7-3 and TRBJ2-2, is GAGVSQTPSNKVTEKGKYVELRCDPISGHTALYWYRQSLGQGPEFLIYFQGTGAADDSGLPNDRFFAVRPEGSVSTLKIQRTERGDSAVYLCASSLGGDTGELFFGEGSRLTVL.

This clonotype was seen only a few times. One junction end does not reproduce the germline sequence, and a read error may be involved. The V and J genes are TRBV6-2 or TRBV6-3 and TRBJ1-1; D unclear. CDR3 length: 12 residues. Germline-derived CDR1 and CDR2 are MNHEY and SVGEGT. CDR3 amino acids: CASRIPNTEALF. CDR3 nucleotide sequence: TGTGCCAGCAGAATCCCGAACACTGAAGCTCTCTTT.

This clonotype has just a few counts. V and J are TRBV28 and TRBJ2-5; TRBD2 matches at 8 bases. Looked up from germline, CDR1 is MDHEN and CDR2 is SYDVKM. The CDR3 is made up of 16 amino acids. V shed 10 bases, J shed 5 bases, and the junction held 18 bases outside the gene matches. The CDR3 DNA is TGTGCCACCTCCGGGGAGCGGGAGATGGTGGGGGAGACCCAGTACTTC. It encodes CATSGEREMVGETQYF.

Details on this clonotype: A single base separates this from a much larger clone, so it may be a read error. The rearrangement links TRBV6-5 to TRBJ2-7, with D perhaps matching TRBD1 or TRBD2 (5 bases each). Germline lookup yields CDR1 MNHEY and CDR2 SVGAGI. The CDR3 loop spans 12 amino acids. CDR3 in amino acids: CASSDSRDGQYF. The CDR3 DNA reads TGTGCCAGCAGTGACTCCAGGGACGGGCAGTACTTC.

The chain couples TRBV3-1 to TRBJ2-7, with unresolved D. The V end was cut by 0 bases, the J end by 6 bases, with 6 bases between. Per the germline V gene, CDR1 is LGHDT and CDR2 is YNNKEL (reference sequence). This CDR3 has 12 amino acids. Here the CDR3 reads CASSQDFREQYF. In DNA, the CDR3 is TGTGCCAGCAGCCAAGATTTCCGCGAGCAGTACTTC.